This T cell receptor beta chain stems from a study of cytomegalovirus exposure and HLA in healthy donors. Study as a whole: HLA-typed donors were the source of some 85 million unique TCRs, which an early data release held.

A few counts support this clone. Vbeta (60) and Jbeta (13) primers were used in the PCR. Profiling relied on immunoSEQ multiplex PCR, and the TCRdb table lists in-frame clones only, not all of them. Found here are about 160,000 clones, approximately 80% of them singletons; the top ten hold less than 2%. From germline, CDR1 is MNHEY and CDR2 SMNVEV (reference sequence). The CDR3 is 15 amino acids. Germline trimming cut 6 bases from V and 4 bases from J; bases unmatched to any gene: 6. The chain combines TRBV27 with TRBJ1-6; 7 bases match TRBD1. The receptor's source is a woman between 18 and 30 years old in good health and CMV-seronegative. The source material was PBMCs. The CDR3 sequence is CASRIGGKYNSPLHF. For the CDR3, the DNA is TGTGCCAGCAGGATAGGGGGCAAGTATAATTCACCCCTCCACTTT.